This is a list of T cell receptor beta chains from one sample in a study of regulatory T cells in long-lasting Graves disease. TCRdb called the multiplex PCR reads again in MiXCR, with one record for every CDR3 protein. The data contain approximately 690,000 distinct CDR3 sequences, roughly 30% of them singletons. The sequencing here drew on peripheral blood mononuclear cells (PBMCs), taken when the disease was refractory, from a patient treated with antithyroid drugs. Receptor source: a female donor with Graves disease. Each CDR3 is given with its conserved first and last residue. D genes are given only for firm matches. The size field is filled for only some rows; it gives once, few, many or a size class.

>few|TRBD1|TRBJ1-2|TRBV20-1
TGCAGTGCTAACCACAGGGGGTCTAACTATGGCTACACCTTC
CSANHRGSNYGYTF
>NA|NA|TRBJ1-1|TRBV20-1
TGCAGTGCTATTGGGGAACTGAACACTGAAGCTTTCTTT
CSAIGELNTEAFF
>few|NA|TRBJ1-1|TRBV29-1
TGCAGCGCTGAAACCTCGTTGCCGACTGAAGCTTTCTTT
CSAETSLPTEAFF
>NA|TRBD1|TRBJ2-7|TRBV7-9
TGTGCCAGCAGCCTCCGGGACAGGGGAATCGAGCAGTACTTC
CASSLRDRGIEQYF
>many|TRBD2|TRBJ2-5|TRBV12-3/TRBV12-4
TGTGCCAGCAGTTTTGCGGGAGAGGGGACCCAGTACTTC
CASSFAGEGTQYF
>NA|TRBD1|TRBJ1-1|TRBV19
TGTGCCAGTACCGTGACAGGGGGGCCCGCCACTGAAGCTTTCTTT
CASTVTGGPATEAFF
>many|TRBD1|TRBJ2-5|TRBV11-2
TGTGCCAGCAGCCAAACAGGGGGCCAAGAGACCCAGTACTTC
CASSQTGGQETQYF
>NA|TRBD1|TRBJ1-5|TRBV6-2/TRBV6-3
TGTGCCAGCAGTCCACAGGGGATTAATAGCAATCAGCCCCAGCATTTT
CASSPQGINSNQPQHF
>NA|TRBD1|TRBJ2-7|TRBV28
TGTGCCAGCACCCACGACAGGGTCTACGAGCAGTACTTC
CASTHDRVYEQYF
>few|TRBD1|TRBJ2-7|TRBV7-9
TGTGCCAGCGGAAGGGGACCGGGACAGGGATCCTACGAGCAGTACTTC
CASGRGPGQGSYEQYF
>few|NA|TRBJ1-1|TRBV6-2/TRBV6-3
TGTGCCAGCAGTTACTCGTCAAGGCCCGTGAACACTGAAGCTTTCTTT
CASSYSSRPVNTEAFF
>NA|NA|TRBJ1-1|TRBV5-1
TGTGCCAGCAGTTACAGGACAGACACTGAAGCTTTCTTT
CASSYRTDTEAFF
>many|NA|TRBJ2-7|TRBV29-1
TGCAGCGTTGTACAGGACAACACCGCCTACGAGCAGTACTTC
CSVVQDNTAYEQYF
>NA|NA|TRBJ1-1|TRBV6-5
TGTGCCAGCAGTTCCGGGAGCACTGAAGCTCTCTTT
CASSSGSTEALF
>NA|TRBD2|TRBJ2-2|TRBV27
TGTGCCAGCAGTTTGTCCGGCGGGAGGGCCTCTGCCGGGGAGCTGTTTTTT
CASSLSGGRASAGELFF
>many|NA|TRBJ1-2|TRBV30
TGTGCCTGGAGCGGTAACTATGGCTACACCTTC
CAWSGNYGYTF
>NA|TRBD2|TRBJ2-7|TRBV12-3/TRBV12-4
TGTGCCAGCAGTTTTGGACTAGCGGGGGCCTACGAGCAGTGCTTC
CASSFGLAGAYEQCF
>NA|TRBD2|TRBJ2-7|TRBV29-1
TGCAGCGTTCAGGTCACTAGCGGGAACGAGCAGTACTTC
CSVQVTSGNEQYF
>NA|NA|TRBJ1-3|TRBV5-1
TGCGCCAGCAGCTTGGAGGTCGGATCCCTCTCTGGAAACACCATATATTTT
CASSLEVGSLSGNTIYF
>many|NA|TRBJ1-2|TRBV2
TGTGCCAGCAGTGAAAGGCCCAGGGCTGGCTACACCTTC
CASSERPRAGYTF
>many|NA|TRBJ2-7|TRBV2
TGTGCCAGCAGTGAAGAAGCAGGGGATTTCTACGAGCAGTACTTC
CASSEEAGDFYEQYF
>many|TRBD1|TRBJ1-2|TRBV28
TGTGCCAGCATAGAACGGGGACAGGGGCACGGCTACACCTTC
CASIERGQGHGYTF